This TCR beta chain was retrieved from a study of identical twins. General study findings and limits: Cross-sectional statistics, not tracking of the same donors, supported the conclusions. Diverse VJ usage suggested most zero-insertion clonotypes were not invariant T cells. Out-of-frame TCR alpha sharing in monozygotic twins exceeded recombination model predictions.

This clonotype was detected only a few times. The antigen is unknown. TCRdb reprocessed the 5' RACE reads via MiXCR and lists one record per CDR3 protein. The sample carries 350,000 to 450,000 distinct CDR3 sequences, about 18% recorded once. In germline, CDR1 is SGHTA, CDR2 FQGNSA. CDR3 length equals 13 residues. Deletions cut 5 bases from V and 2 bases from J, with 10 bases between. The sequence was obtained from a man between 50 and 59 years old in good health. The V and J genes are TRBV7-2 and TRBJ2-7, with no clear D. Source material: naive T cells sorted from blood. This CDR3 reads CASSPDYAYEQYF. The CDR3 DNA sequence: TGTGCCAGCAGCCCCGATTACGCCTACGAGCAGTACTTC. The variable domain in full, with the rest retrieved from reference TRBV7-2 and TRBJ2-7, is GAGVSQSPSNKVTEKGKDVELRCDPISGHTALYWYRQSLGQGLEFLIYFQGNSAPDKSGLPSDRFSAERTGGSVSTLTIQRTQQEDSAVYLCASSPDYAYEQYFGPGTRLTVT.